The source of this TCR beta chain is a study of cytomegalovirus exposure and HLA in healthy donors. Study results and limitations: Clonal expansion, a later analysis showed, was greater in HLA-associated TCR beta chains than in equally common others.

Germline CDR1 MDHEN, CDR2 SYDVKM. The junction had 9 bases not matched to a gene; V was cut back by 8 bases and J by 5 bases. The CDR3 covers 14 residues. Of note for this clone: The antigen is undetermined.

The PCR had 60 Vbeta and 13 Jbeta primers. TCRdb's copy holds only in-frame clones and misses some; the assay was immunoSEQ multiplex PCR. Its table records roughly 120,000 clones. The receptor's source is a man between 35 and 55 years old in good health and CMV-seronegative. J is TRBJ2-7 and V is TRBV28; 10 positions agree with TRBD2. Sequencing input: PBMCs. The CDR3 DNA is TGTGCCAGCGCGGCTAGCGGGAGACGGGACGAGCAGTACTTC. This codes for CASAASGRRDEQYF.